Shown below are 28 T cell receptor beta chains from a single sample sequenced in a study of cytomegalovirus exposure and HLA in healthy donors. PCR used 60 Vbeta primers and 13 Jbeta primers. This table comes from immunoSEQ multiplex PCR, and its TCRdb copy is limited to in-frame clones, with some not included. Altogether roughly 130,000 clones are present, about 82% being singletons, with the ten largest covering approximately 1%. The sample comprised PBMCs. These receptors originate from a boy between 5 and 17 years old in good health and CMV-seronegative.

The rearrangement joins TRBV25-1 to TRBJ1-2, with TRBD1 matching 7 bases. This CDR3 has 15 residues. Germline loops: CDR1 MGHDK, CDR2 SYGVNS. V was clipped by 2 bases and J by 7 bases; unmatched bases: 10. The DNA of the CDR3 is TGTGCCAGCAGTGAACTCGGACAGGACGGAAGTGGCTACACCTTC. It translates to CASSELGQDGSGYTF.

This sequence joins TRBV27 and TRBJ2-7; possible D gene TRBD1, 5 bases. The germline V and J ends were trimmed by 4 bases and 2 bases, with 18 bases remaining between them. Germline V gene data show CDR1 as MNHEY and CDR2 as SMNVEV (reference sequence). This CDR3 is 16 amino acids long. CDR3: CASSSRKADSPYEQYF. The CDR3 nucleotides read TGTGCCAGCAGTTCCCGAAAAGCCGACAGCCCCTACGAGCAGTACTTC.

In this sample, this clone turned up once. The chain recombines TRBV2 with TRBJ2-1; D gene ambiguous. V gave up 7 bases and J gave up 4 bases, with 11 bases separating them. The germline V gene encodes CDR1 SNHLY and CDR2 FYNNEI. CDR3 length: 13 amino acids. Here the CDR3 DNA reads TGTGCCAGCATTAGGCAGACTTACAATGAGCAGTTCTTC. It specifies CASIRQTYNEQFF.

V and J are TRBV9 and TRBJ2-7; TRBD2 is a possible D gene (6 bases). Germline-derived CDR1 and CDR2 are SGDLS and YYNGEE. The CDR3 covers 14 residues. Trimming removed 4 bases from V and 5 bases from J, with 16 bases in between. CDR3 coding DNA: TGTGCCAGCAGCCACGGGAGTTCAGCCAACGAGCAGTACTTC. Protein: CASSHGSSANEQYF.

This sequence joins TRBV29-1 and TRBJ1-1, with TRBD1 identical over 7 bases. In germline, CDR1 is SQVTM, CDR2 ANQGSEA. The CDR3 length is 15 residues. The V and J ends lost 3 bases and 0 bases, in that order; junction bases with no gene match: 7. The CDR3 DNA is TGCAGCGTTGACCTGACAGGGACGGTGAACACTGAAGCTTTCTTT. Translation gives CSVDLTGTVNTEAFF.

The chain joins TRBV5-1 to TRBJ2-3; 14 bases align to TRBD2. Germline CDR1 reads SGHRS; CDR2 reads YFSETQ. Trimming cost V 4 bases and J 0 bases; bases outside gene matches: 7. The CDR3 contains 18 residues. The CDR3 is CASSMGLAGETSTDTQYF. CDR3 sequence (DNA): TGCGCCAGCAGCATGGGACTAGCGGGAGAAACTAGCACAGATACGCAGTATTTT.

The V call is TRBV27, the J call TRBJ1-2, with 7 bases that match TRBD1. The V gene's germline CDR1 is MNHEY and CDR2 SMNVEV (reference sequence). There are 19 residues in the CDR3. V lost 3 bases to trimming and J lost 4 bases; unmatched junction nucleotides: 20. The CDR3, as DNA: TGTGCCAGCAGTTTTTGGTCCGAACGGACAGGAGGGGAATTCTATGGCTACACCTTC. This gives the protein CASSFWSERTGGEFYGYTF.

Notes on this clone: Relative to the germline gene, one junction end is altered; a read error may explain this. The V gene is TRBV7-2, the J gene TRBJ2-3, with 9 bases lining up with TRBD2. CDR3 length equals 13 residues. CDR1 SGHTA and CDR2 FQGNSA come from the germline V gene. Here the CDR3 reads CASSSRTSVPFGF. The DNA for the CDR3 is TGTGCCAGCAGCTCGCGGACTAGCGTCCCCTTTGGTTTT.

The V and J genes are TRBV7-2 and TRBJ2-3, with 10 bases aligning to TRBD2. The trim removed 5 bases at V and 8 bases at J, leaving 10 bases unmatched. In germline, CDR1 is SGHTA, CDR2 FQGNSA. The CDR3 covers 15 residues. The CDR3 here is CASSTSSGRRVTQYF. In DNA form, the CDR3 reads TGTGCCAGCAGCACATCTAGCGGGAGAAGGGTTACGCAGTATTTT.

This chain uses TRBV5-6 with TRBJ2-2, with D perhaps TRBD2 (6 bases). The ends were cut back, 4 bases at V and 4 bases at J, with 14 bases in the middle. The CDR3 covers 15 residues. Per germline, CDR1 SGHDT and CDR2 YYEEEE. For the CDR3, the DNA is TGTGCCAGCAGCGAGGACTCAGCGGGCACCGGGGAGCTGTTTTTT. Translation: CASSEDSAGTGELFF.

The CDR3 spells CSALANYEQYF. CDR3 nucleotide sequence: TGCAGCGCACTAGCGAACTACGAGCAGTACTTC. The chain couples TRBV29-1 to TRBJ2-7, with TRBD2 identical over 7 bases. In germline, CDR1 is SQVTM, CDR2 ANQGSEA. The CDR3 is 11 amino acids. With V trimmed by 7 bases and J by 3 bases, 3 bases remained unmatched.

The chain uses TRBV2 and TRBJ1-2; D uncertain. Trimming removed 0 bases at V and 7 bases at J, with 15 bases between. The CDR3 extends over 15 amino acids. The germline V gene has CDR1 SNHLY and CDR2 FYNNEI. The CDR3 region is CASSEALEGIFGYTF. The CDR3 coding sequence is TGTGCCAGCAGTGAAGCGCTTGAGGGTATTTTTGGCTACACCTTC.

The chain uses TRBV27 and TRBJ2-7; 11 bases match TRBD1. V dropped 9 bases and J dropped 4; count of bases not matched to a gene: 2. This CDR3 spans 12 amino acids. The germline CDR1 and CDR2 sequences are MNHEY and SMNVEV (reference sequence). CDR3 loop: CASRDRGYEQYF. DNA of the CDR3: TGTGCCAGTAGGGACAGGGGGTACGAGCAGTACTTC.

J is TRBJ1-2 and V is TRBV10-3; D uncertain. V lost 0 bases, J lost 6 bases, and 11 bases lay in between. The CDR3 spans 14 residues. CDR1 is ENHRY and CDR2 is SYGVKD in the germline V gene. The CDR3 coding sequence is TGTGCCATCAGTGAGTCGGGCCCTGCTAATGGCTACACCTTC. Protein sequence: CAISESGPANGYTF.

The rearrangement uses TRBV28 and TRBJ2-4; 7 nucleotides align to TRBD1. The CDR3 covers 14 residues. The ends lost 3 bases at V and 6 bases at J; junction bases unmatched: 5. Germline assignment: CDR1 MDHEN and CDR2 SYDVKM. CDR3 DNA sequence: TGTGCCAGCAGTTTTCGGACAGGAGGAAACATTCAGTACTTC. Translated, it gives CASSFRTGGNIQYF. Drawing the rest from reference TRBV28 and TRBJ2-4, the complete variable domain is DVKVTQSSRYLVKRTGEKVFLECVQDMDHENMFWYRQDPGLGLRLIYFSYDVKMKEKGDIPEGYSVSREKKERFSLILESASTNQTSMYLCASSFRTGGNIQYFGAGTRLSVL.

The gene calls are TRBV30 and TRBJ2-5; the match to TRBD2 covers 10 bases. Gene TRBJ2-7 matches the end of the DNA better, so the J call may be wrong. CDR3 length: 15 residues. CDR1 and CDR2 from the germline V gene are GTSNPN and SVGIG (reference sequence). DNA of the CDR3: TGTGCCTGGAGTGTTAGCGGGAGGTCCTCCTACGAGCAGTACTTC. Protein product: CAWSVSGRSSYEQYF.

This clone was counted once. V and J are TRBV30 and TRBJ2-7; TRBD2 agrees at 10 bases. This CDR3 has 19 residues. V shed 1 base and J 0 bases; nucleotides not matched to a gene: 15. CDR1 GTSNPN and CDR2 SVGIG come from the germline V gene (reference sequence). The CDR3 reads CAWSEFGDGGLAASYEQYF. For the CDR3, the DNA is TGTGCCTGGAGTGAGTTTGGGGACGGAGGACTAGCGGCCTCCTACGAGCAGTACTTC.

The V call is TRBV30, the J call TRBJ1-5; a weak D match, TRBD1 (6 bases). The CDR3 contains 14 residues. Germline CDR1 and CDR2: GTSNPN and SVGIG (reference sequence). V was pared by 3 bases and J by 4 bases, with 13 bases between. The CDR3 reads CAWRVGGGNQPQHF. CDR3 sequence (DNA): TGTGCCTGGAGAGTGGGAGGGGGGAATCAGCCCCAGCATTTT.

V gene TRBV6-5 combines with J gene TRBJ2-3; TRBD2 matches at 12 bases. CDR3 length equals 16 residues. V trimming: 2 bases; J trimming: 4 bases; junction bases outside the gene matches: 4. CDR1 is MNHEY and CDR2 is SVGAGI in the germline V gene. As DNA, the CDR3 is TGTGCCAGCAGTTACCGACTAGCGGGAGTGTCAGATACGCAGTATTTT. It specifies CASSYRLAGVSDTQYF.

The rearrangement links TRBV7-9 to TRBJ2-1, with 10 positions matching TRBD2. The CDR3 runs to 14 residues. CDR1 SEHNR and CDR2 FQNEAQ come from the germline V gene (reference sequence). Trimming cost V 5 bases and J 6 bases; bases outside gene matches: 4. This CDR3 is CASSPRTSGNEQFF. DNA of the CDR3: TGTGCCAGCAGCCCCAGGACTAGCGGCAATGAGCAGTTCTTC.

This chain links TRBV19 with TRBJ2-7, with D maybe TRBD1 (5 bases). The CDR3 is 14 amino acids. V lost 0 bases to trimming and J lost 0 bases, with 6 bases between them. Germline CDR1 is LNHDA and CDR2 is SQIVND (reference sequence). The CDR3 reads CASSIDRASYEQYF. The DNA of the CDR3 is TGTGCCAGTAGTATAGACAGGGCCTCCTACGAGCAGTACTTC.

With respect to this clone: Compared with germline, one end of the junction differs, possibly owing to a read error. The chain joins TRBV19 to TRBJ1-2; TRBD1 aligns across 8 bases. The CDR3 is 15 amino acids. Germline CDR1 is LNHDA and CDR2 is SQIVND (reference sequence). The CDR3 is CASTHPAGGSYGCTF. CDR3 coding DNA: TGTGCCAGTACGCACCCTGCAGGGGGCAGCTATGGCTGCACCTTC.

In this sample, this clone turned up a few times. The J gene is TRBJ2-7, the V gene TRBV18, with 8 positions matching TRBD2. This CDR3 comprises 14 residues. CDR1 is KGHSH and CDR2 is LQKENI in the germline V gene. With 3 bases clipped from V and 3 bases from J, the junction kept 4 bases outside the gene matches. The DNA of the CDR3 is TGTGCCAGCTCACCGACAGCGGGAGACTACGAGCAGTACTTC. It translates to CASSPTAGDYEQYF.

This clone was picked up a small number of times. This chain joins TRBV6-1 and TRBJ2-7, with D possibly being TRBD1 (5 bases). This CDR3 region has 17 residues. The germline CDR1 and CDR2 sequences are MNHNS and SASEGT. V dropped 0 bases and J dropped 5 bases, with 20 bases sitting between them. This CDR3 reads CASSEAKGRVYGNEQYF. Written as DNA, the CDR3 is TGTGCCAGCAGTGAAGCGAAGGGCAGGGTGTATGGGAACGAGCAGTACTTC.

The chain couples TRBV7-2 to TRBJ1-2, with 8 bases lining up with TRBD1. V gave up 5 bases and J gave up 6 bases; unmatched junction bases: 11. The germline V gene encodes CDR1 SGHTA and CDR2 FQGNSA. The CDR3 is 15 residues long. DNA of the CDR3: TGTGCCAGCAGCCGGGACAGGAAACCTGGCGATGGCTACACCTTC. Translated, it gives CASSRDRKPGDGYTF.

This clone has only one observation. The rearrangement uses TRBV11-2 and TRBJ2-7; D is ambiguous. The CDR3 covers 12 residues. V was cut by 8 bases and J by 3 bases, with 11 bases left in between. Germline CDR1 is SGHAT and CDR2 is FQNNGV. CDR3 region: CASAFDFYEQYF. CDR3 DNA: TGTGCCAGCGCATTCGACTTCTACGAGCAGTACTTC.

V usage is TRBV30 and J usage is TRBJ2-1; 7 nucleotides agree with TRBD2. V trimming: 6 bases; J trimming: 4 bases; junction bases outside the gene matches: 6. The CDR3 is 13 residues long. Germline values: CDR1 GTSNPN, CDR2 SVGIG (reference sequence). In nucleotides, the CDR3 is TGTGCCTGCTCAAAAGCGGGGTACAATGAGCAGTTCTTC. This gives the protein CACSKAGYNEQFF.

This chain's CDR3 is CAWTTGWRYETQYF. The CDR3, as DNA: TGTGCCTGGACCACCGGGTGGCGATATGAGACCCAGTACTTC. The rearrangement links TRBV30 to TRBJ2-5, with no clear D. Germline V lookup: CDR1 GTSNPN, CDR2 SVGIG (reference sequence). CDR3 size: 14 residues. V lost 4 bases and J 5 bases, leaving 17 bases between the germline ends.